This T cell receptor beta chain comes out of a study of cytomegalovirus exposure and HLA in healthy donors. With 60 Vbeta and 13 Jbeta primers, the PCR was carried out. Assay used: immunoSEQ multiplex PCR; TCRdb lists only in-frame clones, some missing. The sample carries fewer than 85,000 clones, 80% to 90% recorded once. This CDR3 is 15 amino acids long. The V and J ends lost 5 bases and 1 base respectively, with 14 bases between them. Germline loops: CDR1 MNHNS, CDR2 SASEGT. Sequences were obtained from PBMCs. The chain couples TRBV6-1 to TRBJ1-1; maybe TRBD1 (5 bases). This clonotype was obtained from a man aged 70-80 years in good health and CMV-seropositive. The CDR3 coding sequence is TGTGCCAGCAGTTTGGGGGGTGAGGCGAACACTGAAGCTTTCTTT. As protein: CASSLGGEANTEAFF.